The 26 T cell receptor beta chains below all came from one sample that was sequenced in a study of T cells in Graves' hyperthyroidism and ophthalmopathy. RNA transcripts were the template for amplifying TCR beta CDR3 regions. The HTBI primer set drove a first-round RT-PCR of the TCR CDR3. One entry per CDR3 protein results from TCRdb running MiXCR on the multiplex PCR reads. Of a few hundred thousand distinct CDR3 sequences in the sample, roughly 50% were seen once. Sequencing input: peripheral blood or thyroid tissue (not recorded which). These receptors all come from an adult woman with Graves' disease, either hyperthyroidism or ophthalmopathy (not recorded which).

This clonotype was seen more than once but under ten times. The V and J genes are TRBV28 and TRBJ2-5; 7 bases line up with TRBD1. The CDR3 has 14 residues. Germline CDR1 MDHEN, CDR2 SYDVKM. The trim removed 1 base at V and 7 bases at J, leaving 6 bases unmatched. The CDR3 bases are TGTGCCAGCAGTTTATTAGGGGGCCGCGGGACCCAGTACTTC. Encoded protein: CASSLLGGRGTQYF.

This clonotype was recorded at least ten times. The chain employs TRBV6-6 and TRBJ1-3; D is unclear. Per germline, CDR1 MNHNY and CDR2 SVGAGI (reference sequence). V was shortened by 2 bases and J by 1 base, with 6 bases between the two germline ends. The CDR3 extends over 14 amino acids. Here the CDR3 DNA reads TGTGCCAGCAGTTACCTGGGATCTGGAAACACCATATATTTT. Translation: CASSYLGSGNTIYF.

The CDR3 DNA is TGCAGTGCTACCGACTCCCAGGGGGTCAATCAGCCCCAGCATTTT. This gives the protein CSATDSQGVNQPQHF. The chain combines TRBV20-1 with TRBJ1-5; 7 bases match TRBD1. The CDR3 spans 15 residues. Germline trimming cut 4 bases from V and 3 bases from J; bases unmatched to any gene: 9. CDR1 and CDR2 from the germline V gene are DFQATT and SNEGSKA (reference sequence).

This clonotype has a count of ten or more. V usage is TRBV13 and J usage is TRBJ1-5; D is ambiguous. The CDR3 contains 13 residues. Germline V gene data show CDR1 as PRHDT and CDR2 as FYEKMQ (reference sequence). Trimming took off 3 bases at V and 4 bases at J, with 7 bases between the two ends. The CDR3 is CASSFKRNQPQHF. DNA of the CDR3: TGTGCCAGCAGCTTTAAAAGGAATCAGCCCCAGCATTTT.

This clonotype was recorded many times. V and J are TRBV5-1 and TRBJ2-5; D not certain. Germline CDR1 reads SGHRS; CDR2 reads YFSETQ. This CDR3 is built from 12 residues. Trimming took 4 bases from V and 1 from J, leaving 5 bases between them. The CDR3 loop is CASSVLQETQYF. The CDR3 DNA sequence: TGCGCCAGCAGCGTTCTCCAAGAGACCCAGTACTTC.

This clonotype was seen ten or more times. The chain uses TRBV20-1 and TRBJ1-5; 10 bases are shared with TRBD1. CDR1 and CDR2 from the germline V gene are DFQATT and SNEGSKA (reference sequence). V shed 6 bases and J 8 bases; nucleotides not matched to a gene: 7. The CDR3 contains 13 residues. The CDR3 DNA reads as TGCAGTGCCGGGACAGGGGCCCTCAAGCCCCAGCATTTT. This encodes CSAGTGALKPQHF.

V gene TRBV24-1 combines with J gene TRBJ2-3; D gene unclear. V was pared by 5 bases and J by 11 bases, with 13 bases between. In germline, CDR1 is KGHDR, CDR2 SFDVKD. The CDR3 covers 12 residues. CDR3: CATSGVDNEQYF. The CDR3 nucleotides are TGTGCCACCAGTGGCGTCGACAATGAGCAGTATTTT.

V gene TRBV6-2 or TRBV6-3 combines with J gene TRBJ2-2; 7 positions agree with TRBD2. Trimming removed 11 bases from V and 5 bases from J; junction bases left unmatched: 5. Germline V lookup: CDR1 MNHEY, CDR2 SVGEGT. The CDR3 is made up of 12 amino acids. CDR3 sequence: CAGSGGTGELFF. CDR3 in DNA: TGTGCCGGTTCGGGGGGAACCGGGGAGCTGTTTTTT.

V is TRBV10-3 and J is TRBJ1-5; no reliable D call. V lost 4 bases and J 2 bases, leaving 15 bases between the germline ends. Germline CDR1 is ENHRY and CDR2 is SYGVKD. The CDR3 spans 16 residues. For the CDR3, the DNA is TGTGCCATCAGTGCTAGAGAGTTGGGCCGCAATCAGCCCCAGCATTTT. Translated, it gives CAISARELGRNQPQHF.

The chain uses TRBV20-1 and TRBJ2-5; tentative D call: TRBD1 (6 bases). Between the trimmed V and J ends, which lost 5 bases and 0 bases, there was a span of 19 bases. This CDR3 is 16 amino acids long. In germline, CDR1 is DFQATT, CDR2 SNEGSKA (reference sequence). The CDR3 protein is CSAERVRTGYQETQYF. CDR3 bases: TGCAGTGCTGAGAGGGTGCGAACAGGGTACCAAGAGACCCAGTACTTC.

This sequence joins TRBV15 and TRBJ1-2, with D perhaps matching TRBD1 (6 bases). Germline values: CDR1 LNHNV, CDR2 YYDKDF (reference sequence). This CDR3 has 14 amino acids. Trimming took off 5 bases at V and 7 bases at J, with 17 bases between the two ends. Here the CDR3 DNA reads TGTGCCACCAGCGCACCATGGGGACAAGGTGGCTACACCTTC. This encodes CATSAPWGQGGYTF.

This chain uses TRBV18 with TRBJ2-7; maybe TRBD1 (5 bases). Germline V gene lookup returns CDR1 KGHSH and CDR2 LQKENI. This CDR3 contains 13 residues. V lost 2 bases, J lost 2 bases, and 7 bases lay in between. CDR3 nucleotides: TGTGCCAGCTCACCAGCGACAGCCTACGAGCAGTACTTC. Protein sequence: CASSPATAYEQYF. Full variable domain (missing parts from reference TRBV18 and TRBJ2-7): NAGVMQNPRHLVRRRGQEARLRCSPMKGHSHVYWYRQLPEEGLKFMVYLQKENIIDESGMPKERFSAEFPKEGPSILRIQQVVRGDSAAYFCASSPATAYEQYFGPGTRLTVT.

Only one count was recorded for this clonotype. J is TRBJ1-4 and V is TRBV28, with D possibly TRBD1 on 6 matching bases. In germline, CDR1 is MDHEN, CDR2 SYDVKM. The V and J ends lost 2 bases and 7 bases respectively, with 11 bases between them. The CDR3 loop spans 14 amino acids. For the CDR3, the DNA is TGTGCCAGCAGTTTAACGGCAGGGGTTGAAAAACTGTTTTTT. Residues: CASSLTAGVEKLFF.

The sample holds many counts of this clonotype. V and J are TRBV20-1 and TRBJ2-7; 7 positions match TRBD1. V trimming: 0 bases; J trimming: 3 bases; junction bases outside the gene matches: 2. The CDR3 covers 13 residues. The germline gives CDR1 DFQATT, CDR2 SNEGSKA (reference sequence). The CDR3 loop reads CSAREQGIYEQYF. CDR3 nucleotide sequence: TGCAGTGCTAGAGAACAGGGGATCTACGAGCAGTACTTC.

The J gene is TRBJ2-5, the V gene TRBV5-1; 12 bases line up with TRBD2. Germline lookup yields CDR1 SGHRS and CDR2 YFSETQ. The CDR3 is made up of 14 amino acids. After removal of 0 bases from V and 11 bases from J, the junction contained 5 bases not matched to a gene. This CDR3 reads CASSLEGTSGLQYF. The CDR3 DNA follows: TGCGCCAGCAGCTTGGAAGGGACTAGCGGGTTACAGTACTTC.

This chain uses TRBV11-1 with TRBJ2-1, with D possibly TRBD2 on 5 matching bases. Germline-derived CDR1 and CDR2 are SGHAT and FQDESV (reference sequence). This CDR3 comprises 12 residues. V dropped 6 bases and J dropped 4 bases, with 7 bases sitting between them. CDR3 nucleotide sequence: TGTGCCAGCAGTCCGGGATACAATGAGCAGTTCTTC. Its translation: CASSPGYNEQFF.

The rearrangement joins TRBV29-1 to TRBJ2-7, with D possibly being TRBD1 or TRBD2 (6 bases each). CDR1 is SQVTM and CDR2 is ANQGSEA in the germline V gene. Trimming took off 6 bases at V and 2 bases at J, with 14 bases between the two ends. CDR3 size: 13 residues. This chain's CDR3 is CSVGGEGTYEQYF. The CDR3 DNA reads TGCAGCGTCGGGGGCGAGGGAACCTACGAGCAGTACTTC.

This CDR3 reads CASSWTGYTF. The CDR3 DNA reads as TGTGCCAGCAGCTGGACCGGCTACACCTTC. The chain couples TRBV7-9 to TRBJ1-2; D unresolved. The V gene lost 4 bases and the J gene lost 8 bases, with 5 bases spanning the gap. The CDR3 length is 10 residues. CDR1 and CDR2 from the germline V gene are SEHNR and FQNEAQ (reference sequence).

V gene TRBV5-1 combines with J gene TRBJ1-2, with 7 nucleotides matching TRBD1. The CDR3 length is 14 residues. Germline V gene data show CDR1 as SGHRS and CDR2 as YFSETQ. V shed 1 base, J shed 6 bases, and the junction held 6 bases outside the gene matches. CDR3 nucleotides: TGCGCCAGCAGCTTGTACAGGGGCGCGGATGGCTACACCTTC. Residues: CASSLYRGADGYTF.

The chain carries TRBV5-1 and TRBJ2-7; 14 bases are a match to TRBD2. This CDR3 spans 14 amino acids. The junction had 2 bases not matched to a gene; V was cut back by 4 bases and J by 5 bases. Germline V gives CDR1 SGHRS, CDR2 YFSETQ. CDR3 in DNA: TGCGCCAGCAGCCCGGGACTAGCGGGAGACGAGCAGTACTTC. It translates to CASSPGLAGDEQYF.

CDR3 region: CASSPWAGQHYEQYF. CDR3 sequence (DNA): TGTGCCAGCAGCCCCTGGGCGGGACAGCACTACGAGCAGTACTTC. J is TRBJ2-7 and V is TRBV7-9, with D perhaps matching TRBD1 (7 bases). The V gene's germline CDR1 is SEHNR and CDR2 FQNEAQ (reference sequence). The CDR3 extends over 15 amino acids. Trimming shortened V by 5 bases and J by 3 bases, and 17 bases separated the two germline ends.

This clonotype was observed a handful of times. This chain connects TRBV30 to TRBJ2-7; tentative D call: TRBD2 (5 bases). The length of the CDR3 is 14 residues. V shed 0 bases and J shed 2 bases, with 11 bases lying between them. Germline-derived CDR1 and CDR2 are GTSNPN and SVGIG (reference sequence). The CDR3 DNA is TGTGCCTGGAGTGTAGGTGGAGGAGCCTACGAGCAGTACTTC. Amino acids: CAWSVGGGAYEQYF. The full variable domain, its missing parts supplied by reference TRBV30 and TRBJ2-7, is SQTIHQWPATLVQPVGSPLSLECTVEGTSNPNLYWYRQAAGRGLQLLFYSVGIGQISSEVPQNLSASRPQDRQFILSSKKLLLSDSGFYLCAWSVGGGAYEQYFGPGTRLTVT.

This chain connects TRBV25-1 to TRBJ1-1; weak D call: TRBD1 (6 bases). The germline V gene encodes CDR1 MGHDK and CDR2 SYGVNS. Deletions cut 4 bases from V and 4 bases from J, with 13 bases between. This CDR3 region has 14 residues. In DNA, the CDR3 is TGTGCCAGCAGTGCCCTTGAGGGGGGCACTGAAGCTTTCTTT. It codes for CASSALEGGTEAFF.

This clonotype was counted between two and nine times. The V call is TRBV7-8, the J call TRBJ1-5; D gene ambiguous. The CDR3 runs to 18 residues. V lost 2 bases and J lost 6, with 23 bases in between. Germline CDR1 reads SGHVS; CDR2 reads FQNEAQ. CDR3 loop: CASSLRQVYGVEGQPQHF. The CDR3 nucleotides are TGTGCCAGCAGCTTAAGGCAGGTCTATGGAGTTGAAGGTCAGCCCCAGCATTTT.

At least ten counts were recorded for this clonotype. This chain uses TRBV7-7 with TRBJ2-5, with TRBD1 as a possible D gene (5 bases). V was cut by 5 bases and J by 4 bases, with 8 bases left in between. Germline V gives CDR1 SSHAT, CDR2 FNYEAQ (reference sequence). The CDR3 has 12 residues. As DNA, the CDR3 is TGTGCCAGCAGCGTGCAGGGAGAGACCCAGTACTTC. The encoded protein is CASSVQGETQYF.

This clonotype was counted at least ten times. The V gene is TRBV7-9, the J gene TRBJ2-6; tentatively, D is TRBD1 or TRBD2 (5 bases each). Germline V lookup: CDR1 SEHNR, CDR2 FQNEAQ (reference sequence). The CDR3 length is 16 residues. V was trimmed by 2 bases and J by 0 bases, leaving 8 bases between them. Here the CDR3 reads CASSLRDGSGANVLTF. The CDR3 coding sequence is TGTGCCAGCAGCTTAAGGGACGGCTCTGGGGCCAACGTCCTGACTTTC. Looking up the rest from reference TRBV7-9 and TRBJ2-6 gives the full variable domain: DTGVSQNPRHKITKRGQNVTFRCDPISEHNRLYWYRQTLGQGPEFLTYFQNEAQLEKSRLLSDRFSAERPKGSFSTLEIQRTEQGDSAMYLCASSLRDGSGANVLTFGAGSRLTVL.